This T cell receptor (beta chain) was recorded in a study of Ad26.COV2.S vaccination and SARS-CoV-2 variants. The treatment denotes: 15 to 20 received Ad26.COV2.S at low or high dose, single or two shots; a few received placebo; per-sample allocation not given. Collection of samples fell on day 63 after the first vaccine or placebo injection. Germline loops: CDR1 SGHRS, CDR2 YFSETQ. The CDR3 is 17 residues long. V was cut by 3 bases and J by 4 bases, with 19 bases left in between. TCRdb keeps only in-frame clones here, not all; method: immunoSEQ multiplex PCR. The sample records some 390,000 clones, 80% to 90% being singletons.

The specimen comprised peripheral blood, sampled in a trial of Ad26.COV2.S vaccine versus placebo. This sequence was found in a person aged 18-65 years who received the Ad26.COV2.S COVID-19 vaccine or a placebo. This sequence joins TRBV5-1 and TRBJ1-4; no clear D. The CDR3 reads CASSSRPSTTLNEKLFF. The DNA of the CDR3 is TGCGCCAGCAGCTCCAGGCCTTCTACGACACTTAATGAAAAACTGTTTTTT.